This T cell receptor beta chain was obtained from a study of Graves' ophthalmopathy and Graves' hyperthyroidism. Researchers turned away patients with other autoimmune diseases, uncontrolled infections, pregnancy or lactation. The diagnosis was founded upon clinical symptoms, serum thyroxine, TRAb, thyroid ultrasound and orbital computed tomography. From fresh peripheral blood, under 12 ml in volume, the PBMCs were obtained. CDR1 and CDR2 from the germline V gene are SGDLS and YYNGEE. The CDR3 extends over 16 amino acids. V was pared by 1 base and J by 3 bases, with 16 bases between. As the template, RNA transcripts were used to amplify TCR beta CDR3 regions. HTBI primers primed a first-round RT-PCR, and a second-round multiplex PCR followed. TCRdb independently ran MiXCR on the multiplex PCR reads; one entry per CDR3 protein. The data show over 650,000 distinct CDR3 sequences, about two fifths seen once.

In this sample, this clonotype turned up many times. Its antigen is currently unknown. Notes on the study in general: Detected in blood as well were most expanded thyroid clonotypes with frequency above 0.001.

The receptor was isolated from an adult man with Graves' ophthalmopathy. The sample consisted of peripheral blood. The chain carries TRBV9 and TRBJ2-5, with a tentative D call TRBD1 (6 bases). The CDR3 sequence: CASSVTGQIWEETQYF. CDR3 in DNA: TGTGCCAGCAGCGTAACCGGACAGATTTGGGAAGAGACCCAGTACTTC.